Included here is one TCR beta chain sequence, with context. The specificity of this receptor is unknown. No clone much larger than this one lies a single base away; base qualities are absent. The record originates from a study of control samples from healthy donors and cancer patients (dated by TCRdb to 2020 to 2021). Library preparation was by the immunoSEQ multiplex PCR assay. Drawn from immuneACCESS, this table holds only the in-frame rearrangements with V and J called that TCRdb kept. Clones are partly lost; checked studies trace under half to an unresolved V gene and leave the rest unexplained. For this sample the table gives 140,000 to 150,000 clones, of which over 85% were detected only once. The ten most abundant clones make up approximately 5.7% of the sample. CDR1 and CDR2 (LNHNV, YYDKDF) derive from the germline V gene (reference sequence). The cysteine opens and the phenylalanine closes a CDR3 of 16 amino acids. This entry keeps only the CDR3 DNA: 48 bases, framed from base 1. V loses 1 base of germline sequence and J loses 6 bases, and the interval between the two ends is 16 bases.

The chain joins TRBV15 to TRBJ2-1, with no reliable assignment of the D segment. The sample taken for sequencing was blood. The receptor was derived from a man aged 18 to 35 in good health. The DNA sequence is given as TGTGCCACCAGCAGAGCGGCGAGGCCGGCCACCAATGAGCAGTTCTTC. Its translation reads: CATSRAARPATNEQFF.